The rows below give T cell receptor beta chains drawn from one sample of a study of CD8+ T cells in alopecia areata. The assay was immunoSEQ multiplex PCR, and TCRdb's table has in-frame clones only and misses some. The data show 150,000 to 200,000 clones, with 55% to 70% seen just once and 5% to 6% held by the top ten. The sequenced sample was CD4+ T cells sorted from blood, obtained at week 24, from a patient treated with tofacitinib. These TCRs come from a human donor with alopecia areata. The CDR3 runs from the conserved cysteine through the conserved F or W. A D gene is named only where the DNA matches it firmly. Clone size is not always given. Where it is, it says once, few, many or a class for expanded clones.

clone size	D gene	V gene	J gene	CDR3 DNA	CDR3 protein
few	-	TRBV18	TRBJ2-7	TGTGCCAGCTCACCATTCACAGGGAGCTCCTACGAGCAGTACTTC	CASSPFTGSSYEQYF
-	TRBD1	TRBV19	TRBJ1-1	TGTGCCAGTAGTGCGGACAGGGGAAATTTGAACACTGAAGCTTTCTTT	CASSADRGNLNTEAFF
few	-	TRBV19	TRBJ1-5	TGTGCCAGTAGACTCGGTGGTAGCAGTAGCAATCAGCCCCAGCATTTT	CASRLGGSSSNQPQHF
-	TRBD2	TRBV10-3	TRBJ2-1	TGTGCCATCAGTGAGCCGCAGCGAAGGCTAGCGGGAGTTGGTGAGCAGTTCTTC	CAISEPQRRLAGVGEQFF
few	TRBD2	TRBV29-1	TRBJ2-5	TGCAGCGTTGCGGCTAGCGGGGTAGAGACCCAGTACTTC	CSVAASGVETQYF
few	-	TRBV29-1	TRBJ2-7	TGCAGCGTTGAATCTACCTACGAGCAGTACTTC	CSVESTYEQYF
-	-	TRBV11-1	TRBJ2-2	TGTGCCAGCAGCGAAGAGGAGCTCGCCGGGGAGCTGTTTTTT	CASSEEELAGELFF
few	-	TRBV29-1	TRBJ2-1	TGCAGCGCCTTCCTAGCCGGGAGCTCCTACAATGAGCAGTTCTTC	CSAFLAGSSYNEQFF
-	-	TRBV25-1	TRBJ2-2	TGTGCCAGCAGTGAATATGCGGAGTCGAACACCGGGGAGCTGTTTTTT	CASSEYAESNTGELFF
-	-	TRBV7-9	TRBJ1-6	TGTGCCAGCAGCTTAGAGGGGGATATTTCACCCCTCCACTTT	CASSLEGDISPLHF
-	TRBD2	TRBV4-1	TRBJ2-1	TGCGCCAGCAGCCAAGATGGCCAGCGCGGGAGGGACAATGAGCAGTTCTTC	CASSQDGQRGRDNEQFF
-	TRBD1	TRBV25-1	TRBJ2-7	TGTGCCAGCAGTGGTCCTGGGACAGGCCGGTACTACGAGCAGTACTTC	CASSGPGTGRYYEQYF
-	-	TRBV5-1	TRBJ2-7	TGCGCCAGCAGCTTGGACGGAACGTACGAGCAGTACTTC	CASSLDGTYEQYF
many	-	TRBV4-3	TRBJ1-1	TGCGCCAGCAGCTACCTAAACACTGAAGCTTTCTTT	CASSYLNTEAFF
once	-	TRBV29-1	TRBJ1-2	TGCAGCGTTGAAGGATGGTCGGAAGGCTACACCTTC	CSVEGWSEGYTF
-	TRBD2	TRBV7-3	TRBJ2-5	TGTGCCAGCAGCTCGGGACTAGCGGGAGTGGGAGAGACCCAGTACTTC	CASSSGLAGVGETQYF
-	-	TRBV5-1	TRBJ2-1	TGCGCCAGCAGCTTGGTCCCAGGGAACAATGAGCAGTTCTTC	CASSLVPGNNEQFF
-	TRBD1	TRBV4-2	TRBJ1-2	TGTGCCAGCAGCCAAGTGGGCGCCGGGACAGCTTATGGCTACACCTTC	CASSQVGAGTAYGYTF
-	TRBD2	TRBV4-3	TRBJ2-1	TGCGCCAGCAGCCAAGCACTAGCGGGGGCCAGCTCCTACAATGAGCAGTTCTTC	CASSQALAGASSYNEQFF
-	-	TRBV2	TRBJ2-1	TGTGCCAGCAGAGCCCTTGAGGGTGATTCCTACAATGAGCAGTTCTTC	CASRALEGDSYNEQFF
few	-	TRBV7-2	TRBJ2-7	TGTGCCAGCAGCTCCTCCCACTCCTACGAGCAGTACTTC	CASSSSHSYEQYF
-	TRBD1	TRBV27	TRBJ1-1	TGTGCCAGCAGTTTACAGGGGGCGCCGACTGAAGCTTTCTTT	CASSLQGAPTEAFF
-	TRBD2	TRBV20-1	TRBJ2-4	TGCAGTGCTTCGGGGGGAGACATTCAGTACTTC	CSASGGDIQYF
-	TRBD2	TRBV2	TRBJ2-3	TGTGCCAGCAGTCAGGGGACTAGCGGGGTCACAGATACGCAGTATTTT	CASSQGTSGVTDTQYF
few	-	TRBV29-1	TRBJ2-5	TGCAGCGGGCAAACTAGAGCCTTTACCCAGTACTTC	CSGQTRAFTQYF
-	-	TRBV4-3	TRBJ2-5	TGCGCCAGCAGCAGACAGACACAAGAGACCCAGTACTTC	CASSRQTQETQYF
-	-	TRBV29-1	TRBJ1-2	TGCAGCGTTGGTCCCCAACAGGGAATCTATGGCTACACCTTC	CSVGPQQGIYGYTF
few	-	TRBV23-1	TRBJ1-2	TGCGCCAGCAGTCGCAGGACTAACTATGGCTACACCTTC	CASSRRTNYGYTF
-	TRBD1	TRBV6-5	TRBJ2-7	TGTGCCAGCGGAAGGTGGGACAGACAATACGAGCAGTACTTC	CASGRWDRQYEQYF
-	-	TRBV6-5	TRBJ1-2	TGTGCCAGCAGTTACGGCGCGTTAGACTATGGCTACACCTTC	CASSYGALDYGYTF
-	-	TRBV30	TRBJ2-2	TGTGCCTGGAAGGAGTTGTACACCGGGGAGCTGTTTTTT	CAWKELYTGELFF
-	TRBD1	TRBV7-9	TRBJ1-4	TGTGCCAGCACCCCCGGGTTACAGGGGGAAGGCAATGAAAAACTGTTTTTT	CASTPGLQGEGNEKLFF
-	-	TRBV18	TRBJ2-7	TGTGCCAGCTCTGTGGGGGAGGCCTACGAGCAGTACTTC	CASSVGEAYEQYF
-	-	TRBV5-1	TRBJ2-3	TGCGCCAGCAGCCAAGGACAGTTTAGCACAGATACGCAGTATTTT	CASSQGQFSTDTQYF
few	-	TRBV2	TRBJ2-2	TGTGCCAGCAGTGAGTCCCCGGACGGAACCGGGGAGCTGTTTTTT	CASSESPDGTGELFF
few	-	TRBV11-1	TRBJ2-1	TGTGCCAGCAGCTCCTCCGATGAGCAGTTCTTC	CASSSSDEQFF
-	TRBD1	TRBV19	TRBJ2-4	TGTGCCAGTAGTGGAGATCCCGAATGGGACAGGGTAACGAAAAACATTCAGTACTTC	CASSGDPEWDRVTKNIQYF
few	-	TRBV19	TRBJ1-3	TGTGCCAGCGAAGGACACTCTGGAAACACCATATATTTT	CASEGHSGNTIYF